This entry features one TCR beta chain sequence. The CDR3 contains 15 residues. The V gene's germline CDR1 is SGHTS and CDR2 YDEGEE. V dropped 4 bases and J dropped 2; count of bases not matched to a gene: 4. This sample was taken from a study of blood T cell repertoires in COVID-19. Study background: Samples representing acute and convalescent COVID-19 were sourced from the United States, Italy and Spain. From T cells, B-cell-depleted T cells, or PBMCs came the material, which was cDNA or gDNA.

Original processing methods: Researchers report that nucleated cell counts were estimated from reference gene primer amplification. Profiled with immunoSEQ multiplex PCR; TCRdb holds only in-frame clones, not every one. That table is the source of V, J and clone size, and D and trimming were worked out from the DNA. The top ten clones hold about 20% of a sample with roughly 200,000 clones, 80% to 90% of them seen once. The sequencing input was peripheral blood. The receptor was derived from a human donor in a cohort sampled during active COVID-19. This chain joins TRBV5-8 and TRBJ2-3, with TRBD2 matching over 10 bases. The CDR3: CASSGSGGNTDTQYF. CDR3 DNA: TGTGCCAGCAGCGGTAGCGGGGGGAACACAGATACGCAGTATTTT.